These 5 T cell receptor beta chains were all obtained from the same sample, sequenced in a study of blood T cell repertoires in COVID-19. Profiled with immunoSEQ multiplex PCR; TCRdb holds only in-frame clones, not every one. This table holds about 480,000 clones, approximately 89% found once. The sequenced sample was peripheral blood. The receptors were sampled from a man aged 18 to 29 with COVID-19, enrolled during active disease.

The rearrangement links TRBV6-5 to TRBJ2-1; D is perhaps TRBD1 (6 bases). Trimming took 8 bases from V and 4 from J, leaving 12 bases between them. Germline V gene sequence: CDR1 MNHEY, CDR2 SVGAGI. The CDR3 has 13 amino acids. In DNA, the CDR3 is TGTGCCAGCCAACCACAGGGATACAATGAGCAGTTCTTC. This codes for CASQPQGYNEQFF.

The CDR3, as DNA: TGTGCCAGCACCCTGAGCGGGAGCTGGGGCGGGGAGCTGTTTTTT. It translates to CASTLSGSWGGELFF. The chain combines TRBV27 with TRBJ2-2, with 8 bases identical to TRBD2. The junction had 11 bases not matched to a gene; V was cut back by 7 bases and J by 7 bases. Germline CDR1 MNHEY, CDR2 SMNVEV (reference sequence). This CDR3 contains 15 residues.

The chain is built from TRBV29-1 and TRBJ2-1; D may be TRBD2 (5 bases). The CDR3 consists of 12 residues. The V end was cut by 4 bases, the J end by 7 bases, with 11 bases between. Per germline, CDR1 SQVTM and CDR2 ANQGSEA. The CDR3 loop is CSVATRKNEQFF. In nucleotides, the CDR3 is TGCAGCGTTGCCACTAGAAAAAATGAGCAGTTCTTC.

This clone has only a few counts. This chain joins TRBV11-2 and TRBJ1-5; the D is unclear. Trimming removed 5 bases from V and 1 base from J, with 9 bases in between. CDR1 SGHAT and CDR2 FQNNGV come from the germline V gene. The CDR3 loop spans 14 amino acids. The CDR3 nucleotides are TGTGCCAGCAGCCCCCTCGGGAGCAATCAGCCCCAGCATTTT. The encoded protein is CASSPLGSNQPQHF.

The CDR3 DNA reads as TGTGCCAGCAAACGGACAGAGAACCAAGAGACCCAGTACTTC. This sequence encodes CASKRTENQETQYF. This rearrangement joins TRBV2 to TRBJ2-5, with D possibly TRBD1 on 6 matching bases. V lost 7 bases and J 0 bases, leaving 12 bases between the germline ends. The CDR3 has 14 residues. Germline-derived CDR1 and CDR2 are SNHLY and FYNNEI. The full variable domain, completed using reference TRBV2 and TRBJ2-5, is EPEVTQTPSHQVTQMGQEVILRCVPISNHLYFYWYRQILGQKVEFLVSFYNNEISEKSEIFDDQFSVERPDGSNFTLKIRSTKLEDSAMYFCASKRTENQETQYFGPGTRLLVL.